One and the same sample provided the 2 T cell receptor beta chains below, sequenced in a study of shared clonotypes between healthy human individuals. Sequenced by immunoSEQ multiplex PCR; TCRdb stores in-frame clones only, minus some. The table lists fewer than 1.8 million clones, around 98.5% of them singletons. Sequencing input: naive CD4+ T cells sorted from blood. Described subset: CD45RA+ positively selected. These receptors were collected from a man aged 25-40 years in good health.

About this clone itself: Other DNA sequences of this sample code for an identical CDR3. J is TRBJ1-5 and V is TRBV7-9; no clear D. There are 13 residues in the CDR3. The V end lost 2 bases, the J end lost 5 bases, and 7 bases lay between the germline ends. Per the germline V gene, CDR1 is SEHNR and CDR2 is FQNEAQ (reference sequence). CDR3 region: CASSLTEYQPQHF. In nucleotides, the CDR3 is TGTGCCAGCAGCTTAACGGAATATCAGCCCCAGCATTTT.

The chain has TRBV5-4 and TRBJ1-5; 11 nucleotides line up with TRBD1. CDR1 and CDR2 from the germline V gene are SGHNT and YYREEE (reference sequence). This CDR3 is 15 amino acids long. V was clipped by 4 bases and J by 4 bases; unmatched bases: 4. The CDR3 nucleotides are TGTGCCAGCAGCCCAGGGACAGGGGGTAATCAGCCCCAGCATTTT. Its translation is CASSPGTGGNQPQHF.